Reported below is one T cell receptor (beta chain). This clonotype was seen a handful of times. Which antigen it targets is not known. Qualities for individual bases were not recorded, and no much larger clone is one base off. Taken from cysteine to phenylalanine, the CDR3 has 17 residues. Only the CDR3 portion is preserved as DNA: 51 bases, with reading frame beginning at the first base. V is cut by 5 bases and J by 3 bases, and the space between the germline ends is 20 bases. CDR1 MDHEN and CDR2 SYDVKM are derived from the germline V gene. This record belongs to a study of blood T cells in healthy people across ages (dated by TCRdb to 2013 to 2016). Concerning the study at large: In model experiments, template switching captured roughly one uniquely barcoded TCR beta cDNA molecule for every two T cells. For two donors (one aged 18 to 29 and one aged 80 or older), the study analyzed two additional independent replicas of 1 million unique cDNA reads from the same blood draw. To avoid experimental bias, donors of different ages were randomly spread across the sequencing lanes. The donors were split into four age groups: young (average around 15 years), middle-aged (39), aged (over 55) and long-lived (approximately 80). To track age-related changes in TCR beta repertoire diversity, the study relied on deep sequencing normalized with unique cDNA molecular identifiers.

General study outcomes and caveats: Estimates of total diversity based on one million sequenced T cells were regarded as lower bounds and as underestimates. As age increased, observed TCR beta diversity per million T cells dropped in a roughly linear way, and a significant reduction was already evident by age 40. Because the CMV infection status of the donors was unknown, age-related changes in expanded clonotypes may potentially have been confounded. Compared with the aged group, the long-lived group had more naive CD4+ T cells, fewer expanded clones and increased TCR diversity, suggesting age selection. The percentage of naive T cells measured by flow cytometry correlated strongly with observed TCR beta diversity. Since profiling was done on bulk unsorted PBMCs, naive and antigen-experienced compartments could not be conclusively compared.

Donors were 35 to 40 systemically healthy Caucasian individuals from Russia aged roughly 6 to 90 years. Each donor gave ten milliliters of peripheral blood, collected into EDTA-treated Vacutainer tubes. Ficoll-Paque density-gradient centrifugation was used to isolate PBMCs, with at least 7 million per sample. Trizol reagent was used to extract total RNA from the PBMCs, yielding at least 6 micrograms per sample. For every donor, flow cytometry on a PBMC aliquot measured the percentage of naive CD45RAhigh/CD27high T cells. The library relied on 5' RACE. Sequencing used an Illumina HiSeq 2500. A second roughly 7 to 12 cycle PCR used a sample-barcoded 5' primer and a J-beta primer mix. A unique molecular identifier was introduced onto each TCR beta cDNA molecule by a template-switch 5' adaptor carrying 12 random nucleotides. Each sample yielded at least 2.5 million CDR3-containing paired-end reads. All of the RNA was converted into first-strand cDNA using the Mint cDNA synthesis kit, with a TRBC-specific oligonucleotide serving as the primer. After uracil-DNA glycosylase treatment, a first 18-cycle PCR used universal primers M1SS and BC2_uni_R on all cDNA. In the paper's pipeline: For normalization, 1 million high-quality reads, each with a distinct molecular identifier, were randomly selected from each sample. Instead of being binned into consensus sequences, reads with shared molecular identifiers were discarded. MiTCR, set to a Q25 quality threshold and the strictest error-elimination algorithm, was used for CDR3 identification, clonotype clustering and error correction. A nonparametric unseen species model with Euler transformation was used to estimate a lower bound on total TCR beta diversity. In-frame beta chains were kept once TCRdb had trimmed the public reads at Q25 with fastp and called clones with MiXCR. Entries that share a CDR3 protein sequence are merged under the most common genes and DNA. For this entry, the V and J calls and clone size follow TCRdb and not the study's own pipeline. This sample has about 900,000 distinct CDR3 sequences in its table, and 48% of those were observed once. The top ten clonotypes cover 13% of the sample.

The V gene is TRBV28 and the J gene is TRBJ2-1; the D element might be TRBD1 or TRBD2, as each aligns at 5 bases. This sequence originates from a man aged 25-45 years in good health. Sequenced sample: blood. The DNA reads as follows: TGTGCCAGCAGTAACGACATCCGGGACGGTTTCTACAATGAGCAGTTCTTC. This yields the protein CASSNDIRDGFYNEQFF.